This note documents a single T cell receptor (beta chain) sequence. Ten or more counts support this clonotype. Its antigen is unknown. Base-call qualities are not available, and no considerably larger clone is one nucleotide away. Receptors were amplified or captured by 3' RACE. TCR libraries were generated from RNA by a 3' RACE protocol incorporating unique molecular identifiers so that PCR amplification bias could be corrected. Amplicon libraries were pooled in groups of up to roughly 12 and sequenced on an Illumina MiSeq using v2 2x250 paired-end chemistry. Processing in the source paper ran as follows. Decombinator was used to process the reads, assigning V and J genes and CDR3 and applying barcode-based correction of errors and PCR bias. Before the Gini coefficient was calculated with the R ineq package, repertoires were subsampled to the same depth. GLIPH, Hamming distance and a shared triplet metric were used to assess CDR3 similarity. TCRdb ran its own pipeline on the public reads, namely fastp trimming at Q25 and MiXCR clone calling, and kept in-frame beta chains. Records with the same CDR3 protein are collapsed into one entry carrying the most frequent genes and DNA. The V and J calls shown here were made by TCRdb, not taken from the authors' results. A total of approximately 15,000 distinct CDR3 sequences appear in this sample, around 3.3% of them only once. The ten largest clones capture approximately 34% of the sample.

V loses 1 base of germline sequence and J loses 4 bases, and the interval between the two ends is 23 bases. CDR1 and CDR2 (MGHRA, YSYEKL) derive from the germline V gene. The CDR3 numbers 18 residues from cysteine through phenylalanine. Just CDR3 DNA is preserved here, 54 bases in frame from base 1. What the treatment or condition label conveys for this sample: PENTA 11 planned treatment interruption arm or continuous ART arm. Participants were children from the United Kingdom aged 2 to 15 years who had received at least three-drug ART for at least 24 weeks. Cryopreserved PBMCs containing at least 5 million viable cells were required, and several candidate patients were excluded because of low viable PBMC yield. Memory CD8+ CD45RO+ CD45RA- T cells were FACS-sorted from thawed PBMCs on a FACSAria III cell sorter. Sorted cells were fixed, and RNA was extracted using the RNeasy FFPE kit followed by the RNeasy Micro kit.

The data derive from a study of HIV-infected children after antiretroviral therapy interruption (dated by TCRdb to between 2017 and 2020). In terms of the full investigation: All eight included children had a CD4+ count above 500 and a viral load below 50 copies/ml, with four on planned treatment interruption and four on continuous treatment. The interruption group had a median age of about 9 years, and the continuous treatment group had a median age of 8 years. Alongside thymic output measurements, TCR repertoires of children on planned treatment interruption were compared with TCR repertoires of children on continuous antiretroviral treatment. Continuous-treatment samples were analyzed from corresponding weeks 0, 48 and 150. Recorded exposure to EBV and CMV was present in most of the participating children. In the interruption arm, samples were obtained at week 0, week 12, end of interruption (week 24 or 48), and about 3 years after study end.

Results the study describes overall, beyond this receptor: The small number of patients is a limitation of the study, so the data should be interpreted with caution. For naive CD4+ repertoires of PTI patients, CDR3 sharing between time points dropped once interruption began, while many sequences were shared between the end of interruption and 3 years later. In a few patients, shared-triplet CDR3 clusters rose after interruption; the overall rise was significant only when one outlier patient was excluded.

This receptor was identified in a pool of human donors with HIV. This receptor chain uses TRBV4-1 and TRBJ2-7, with the D assignment possibly TRBD1 or TRBD2, given 6 matching bases for each. This sample comprised CD45RO+ CD8+ T cells from PBMCs, pooled from several time points, obtained from a donor given antiretroviral therapy, either interrupted or continuous. The cell subset or site label here, explained by the study, means: memory CD8+ CD45RO+ CD45RA- T cells. For the CDR3, the sequence is CASSQGRSLGGPPYEQYF. The nucleotide sequence reads as follows: TGCGCCAGCAGCCAAGGACGCTCGTTAGGGGGGCCTCCATACGAGCAGTACTTC.